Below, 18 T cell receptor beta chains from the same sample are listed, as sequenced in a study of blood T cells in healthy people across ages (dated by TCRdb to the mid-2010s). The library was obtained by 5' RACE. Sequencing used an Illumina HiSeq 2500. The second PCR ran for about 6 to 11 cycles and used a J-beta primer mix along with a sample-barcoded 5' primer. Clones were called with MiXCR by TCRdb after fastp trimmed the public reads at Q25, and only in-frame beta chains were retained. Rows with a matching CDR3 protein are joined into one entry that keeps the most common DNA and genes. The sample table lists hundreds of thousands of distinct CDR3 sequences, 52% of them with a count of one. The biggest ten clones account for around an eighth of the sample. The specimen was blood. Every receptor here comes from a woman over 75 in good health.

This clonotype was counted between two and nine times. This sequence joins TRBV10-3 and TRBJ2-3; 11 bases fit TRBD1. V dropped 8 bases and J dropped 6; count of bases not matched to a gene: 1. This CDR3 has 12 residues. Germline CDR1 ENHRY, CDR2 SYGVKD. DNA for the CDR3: TGTGCCATCGGACAGGGGGCCGATACGCAGTATTTT. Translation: CAIGQGADTQYF.

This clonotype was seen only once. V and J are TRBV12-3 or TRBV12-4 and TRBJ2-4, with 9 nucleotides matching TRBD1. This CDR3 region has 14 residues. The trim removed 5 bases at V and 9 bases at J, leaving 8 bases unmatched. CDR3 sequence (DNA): TGTGCCAGCAGTAGGGACAGGGAACTGGGCATTCAGTACTTC. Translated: CASSRDRELGIQYF.

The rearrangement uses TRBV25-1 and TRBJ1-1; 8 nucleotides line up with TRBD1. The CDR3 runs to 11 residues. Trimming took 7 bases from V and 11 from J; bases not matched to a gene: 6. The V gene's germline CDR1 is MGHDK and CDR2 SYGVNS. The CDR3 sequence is CASTGGRTAFF. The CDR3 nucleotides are TGTGCCAGCACAGGGGGCCGTACGGCTTTCTTT.

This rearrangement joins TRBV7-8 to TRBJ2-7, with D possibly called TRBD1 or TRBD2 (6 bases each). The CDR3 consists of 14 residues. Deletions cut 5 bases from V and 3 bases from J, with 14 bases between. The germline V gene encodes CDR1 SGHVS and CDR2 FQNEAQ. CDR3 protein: CASSPGANLYEQYF. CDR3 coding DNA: TGTGCCAGCAGCCCGGGGGCCAACCTCTACGAGCAGTACTTC. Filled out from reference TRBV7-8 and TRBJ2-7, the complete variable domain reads GAGVSQSPRYKVAKRGQDVALRCDPISGHVSLFWYQQALGQGPEFLTYFQNEAQLDKSGLPSDRFFAERPEGSVSTLKIQRTQQEDSAVYLCASSPGANLYEQYFGPGTRLTVT.

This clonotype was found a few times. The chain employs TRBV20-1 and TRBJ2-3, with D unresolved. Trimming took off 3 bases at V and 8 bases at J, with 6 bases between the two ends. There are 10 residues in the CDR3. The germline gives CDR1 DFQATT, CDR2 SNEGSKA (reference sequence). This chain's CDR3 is CSARFGTQYF. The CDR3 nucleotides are TGCAGTGCTAGGTTCGGTACGCAGTATTTT.

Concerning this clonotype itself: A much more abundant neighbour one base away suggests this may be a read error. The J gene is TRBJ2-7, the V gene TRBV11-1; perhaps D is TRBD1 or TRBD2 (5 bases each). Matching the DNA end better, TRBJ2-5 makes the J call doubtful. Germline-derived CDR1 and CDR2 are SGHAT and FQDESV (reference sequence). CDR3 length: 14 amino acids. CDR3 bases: TGTGCCAGCTCTGGGGGTCGGTCTGGGGGGACCCAGTACTTC. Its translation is CASSGGRSGGTQYF.

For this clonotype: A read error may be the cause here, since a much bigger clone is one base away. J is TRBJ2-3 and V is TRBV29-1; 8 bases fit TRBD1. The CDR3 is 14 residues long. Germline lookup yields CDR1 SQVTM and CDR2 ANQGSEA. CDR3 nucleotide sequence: TGCAGCGTCCAAGGACAGGGTGGAACAGGTACGCAGTATTTT. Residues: CSVQGQGGTGTQYF.

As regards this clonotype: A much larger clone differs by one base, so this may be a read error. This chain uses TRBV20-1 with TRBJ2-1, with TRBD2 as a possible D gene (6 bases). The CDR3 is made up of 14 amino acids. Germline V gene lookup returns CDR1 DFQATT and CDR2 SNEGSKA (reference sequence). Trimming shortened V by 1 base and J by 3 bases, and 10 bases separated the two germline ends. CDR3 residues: CSARVDGGYNEQFF. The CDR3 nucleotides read TGCAGTGCTAGAGTAGACGGGGGCTACAATGAGCAGTTCTTC.

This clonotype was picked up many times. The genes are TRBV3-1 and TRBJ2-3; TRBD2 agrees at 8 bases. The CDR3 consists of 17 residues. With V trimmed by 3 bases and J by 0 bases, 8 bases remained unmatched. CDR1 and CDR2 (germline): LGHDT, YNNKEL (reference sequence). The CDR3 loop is CASSHARGLASTDTQYF. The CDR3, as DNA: TGTGCCAGCAGCCACGCTAGAGGACTAGCTAGCACAGATACGCAGTATTTT.

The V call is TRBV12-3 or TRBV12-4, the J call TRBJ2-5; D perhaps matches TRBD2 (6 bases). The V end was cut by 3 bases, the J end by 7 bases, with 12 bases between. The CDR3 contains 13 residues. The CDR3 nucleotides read TGTGCCAGCAGTTTCCAACAGGAGGGGACCCAGTACTTC. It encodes CASSFQQEGTQYF.

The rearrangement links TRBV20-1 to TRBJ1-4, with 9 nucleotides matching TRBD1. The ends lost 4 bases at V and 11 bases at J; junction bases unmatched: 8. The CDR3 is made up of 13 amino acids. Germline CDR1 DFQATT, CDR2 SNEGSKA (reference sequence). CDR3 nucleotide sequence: TGCAGTGCTAATGGACAGGGGAGGGAGAAACTGTTTTTT. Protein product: CSANGQGREKLFF.

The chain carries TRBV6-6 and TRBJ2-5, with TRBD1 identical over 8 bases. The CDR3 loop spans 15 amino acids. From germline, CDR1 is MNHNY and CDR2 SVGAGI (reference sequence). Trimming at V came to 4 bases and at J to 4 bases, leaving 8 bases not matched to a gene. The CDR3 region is CASSLWQGARETQYF. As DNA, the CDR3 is TGTGCCAGCAGTTTGTGGCAGGGGGCTAGAGAGACCCAGTACTTC.

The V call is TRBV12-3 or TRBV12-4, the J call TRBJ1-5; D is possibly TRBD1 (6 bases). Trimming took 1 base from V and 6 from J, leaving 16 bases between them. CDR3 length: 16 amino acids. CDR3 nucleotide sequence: TGTGCCAGCAGTTTAGTGGGGGGGCTCGGGATTCAGCCCCAGCATTTT. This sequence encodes CASSLVGGLGIQPQHF.

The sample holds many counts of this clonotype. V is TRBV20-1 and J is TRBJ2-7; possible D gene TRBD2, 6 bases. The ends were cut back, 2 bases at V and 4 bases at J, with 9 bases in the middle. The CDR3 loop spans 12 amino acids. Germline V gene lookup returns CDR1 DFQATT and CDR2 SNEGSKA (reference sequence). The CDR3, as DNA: TGCAGTGCTAGACGTGGAGGGTACGAGCAGTACTTC. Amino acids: CSARRGGYEQYF.

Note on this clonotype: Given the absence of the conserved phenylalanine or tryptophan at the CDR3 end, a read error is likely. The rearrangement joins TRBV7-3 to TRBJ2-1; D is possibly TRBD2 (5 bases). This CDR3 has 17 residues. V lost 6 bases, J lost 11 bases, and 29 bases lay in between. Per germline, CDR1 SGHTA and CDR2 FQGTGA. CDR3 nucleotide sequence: TGTGCCAGCAGGTCCGAATTTTGTCTAGCAGACCCTAAAAAGCAGTTCTTA. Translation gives CASRSEFCLADPKKQFL.

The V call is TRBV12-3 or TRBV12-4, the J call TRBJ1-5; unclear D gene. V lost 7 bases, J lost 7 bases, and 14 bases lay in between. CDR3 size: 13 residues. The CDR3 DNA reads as TGTGCCAGCACCTACGGGTCACTACAGCCCCAGCATTTT. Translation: CASTYGSLQPQHF.

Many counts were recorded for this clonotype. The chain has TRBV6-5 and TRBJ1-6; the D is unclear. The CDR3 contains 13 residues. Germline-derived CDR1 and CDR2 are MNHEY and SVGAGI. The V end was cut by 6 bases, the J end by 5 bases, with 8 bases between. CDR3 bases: TGTGCCAGCAGACAAATGAATAATTCACCCCTCCACTTT. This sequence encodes CASRQMNNSPLHF.

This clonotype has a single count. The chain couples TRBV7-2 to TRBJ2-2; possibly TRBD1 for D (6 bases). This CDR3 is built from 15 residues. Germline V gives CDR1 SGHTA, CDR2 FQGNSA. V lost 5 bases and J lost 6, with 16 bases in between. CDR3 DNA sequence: TGTGCCAGCAGCGCCACAGGGACGATGGCCGGGGAGCTGTTTTTT. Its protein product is CASSATGTMAGELFF.